This T cell receptor (beta chain) appears in the sequencing data of a study of cytomegalovirus exposure and HLA in healthy donors. Overall study findings and caveats: An analysis done earlier found most TCR beta V segments productive about 87% or about 30% of the time. Later analysis revealed greater clonal expansion in HLA-associated TCR beta chains than in equally common others.

Primers for the PCR totalled 60 Vbeta and 13 Jbeta. Sequencing was performed with immunoSEQ multiplex PCR; in TCRdb, only in-frame clones are kept and a portion is missing. The profile shows approximately 170,000 clones, roughly 80% of them singletons. The count of this clone is one. No antigen is known for it. V was cut by 5 bases and J by 3 bases, with 10 bases left in between. CDR1 is MNHEY, CDR2 SMNVEV, per germline (reference sequence). This CDR3 spans 13 amino acids. The rearrangement uses TRBV27 and TRBJ2-5; tentatively, D is TRBD2 (5 bases). The TCR originated in a male donor in good health and CMV-seronegative. The sample was PBMCs. CDR3 amino acids: CASSVDWEETQYF. Here the CDR3 DNA reads TGTGCCAGCAGTGTGGACTGGGAAGAGACCCAGTACTTC.